These 8 T cell receptor beta chains were all obtained from the same sample, sequenced in a study of regulatory T cells in long-lasting Graves disease. Time point in this sample: persistent/refractory GD, antithyroid drugs over 5 years with positive TRAb. The TCR library used RNA extracted from PBMCs. Library construction for TCR beta used iRepertoire HTBI primers and Arm-PCR of CDR3 regions. A single record per CDR3 protein comes from TCRdb applying MiXCR to the multiplex PCR reads. The sample includes 650,000 to 850,000 distinct CDR3 sequences, around 32% of them seen just once. Material: peripheral blood mononuclear cells (PBMCs), obtained when the disease was refractory, from a patient treated with antithyroid drugs. These receptors were taken from a female donor with Graves disease.

This clonotype has a handful of counts. This chain connects TRBV10-3 to TRBJ2-5, with TRBD1 matching over 9 bases. Losses at the gene ends were 11 bases for V and 0 bases for J; bases not matched to a gene: 4. Germline lookup yields CDR1 ENHRY and CDR2 SYGVKD. The CDR3 is 13 residues long. The CDR3 loop reads CASGQGNQETQYF. The CDR3 nucleotides are TGTGCCTCGGGACAGGGAAACCAAGAGACCCAGTACTTC.

This clonotype was observed at least ten times. The CDR3 loop reads CASSLPRMQFGYTF. The CDR3 DNA reads as TGTGCCAGCAGTCTCCCCCGTATGCAGTTTGGCTACACCTTC. This chain links TRBV12-3 or TRBV12-4 with TRBJ1-2; D ambiguous. Trimming removed 5 bases at V and 7 bases at J, with 17 bases between. The CDR3 has 14 residues.

On this clonotype: At one of its ends the junction is not consistent with the germline gene, which may arise from a read error. This rearrangement joins TRBV11-2 to TRBJ2-7, with D perhaps matching TRBD1 or TRBD2 (5 bases each). CDR1 and CDR2 from the germline V gene are SGHAT and FQNNGV. The CDR3 runs to 11 residues. The CDR3 sequence is CASSSGPPLDF. In nucleotides, the CDR3 is TGTGCCAGCAGCTCGGGACCGCCCCTCGACTTC.

This chain links TRBV10-3 with TRBJ2-1, with 7 positions matching TRBD2. CDR1 and CDR2 (germline): ENHRY, SYGVKD. The CDR3 has 14 residues. The V segment lost 4 bases and the J segment 5 bases; nucleotides outside the gene matches: 5. The CDR3 loop reads CAISGRGGDNEQFF. CDR3 sequence (DNA): TGTGCCATCAGTGGTCGGGGAGGGGACAATGAGCAGTTCTTC.

The chain uses TRBV7-2 and TRBJ1-4; D gene ambiguous. The V and J ends lost 1 base and 5 bases respectively, with 5 bases between them. CDR1 is SGHTA and CDR2 is FQGNSA in the germline V gene. The CDR3 has 13 amino acids. The CDR3 protein is CASSLVANEKLFF. In DNA form, the CDR3 reads TGTGCCAGCAGCTTAGTGGCGAATGAAAAACTGTTTTTT.

This chain connects TRBV20-1 to TRBJ1-5, with D maybe TRBD1 (5 bases). V dropped 3 bases and J dropped 7 bases, with 13 bases sitting between them. Germline assignment: CDR1 DFQATT and CDR2 SNEGSKA (reference sequence). The CDR3 is 13 amino acids. Here the CDR3 reads CSASTRESQPQHF. Here the CDR3 DNA reads TGCAGTGCTAGTACCAGGGAATCCCAGCCCCAGCATTTT.

This clonotype was seen a handful of times. The CDR3 region is CASRRTDMNTEAFF. In DNA, the CDR3 is TGTGCCAGCAGGAGGACTGACATGAACACTGAAGCTTTCTTT. The rearrangement uses TRBV6-1 and TRBJ1-1; D remains ambiguous. V lost 6 bases, J lost 0 bases, and 11 bases lay in between. Germline loops: CDR1 MNHNS, CDR2 SASEGT. This CDR3 comprises 14 residues.

This clonotype has only a few counts. The gene calls are TRBV10-3 and TRBJ1-5, with D unresolved. CDR3 length: 14 amino acids. Trimming took 0 bases from V and 6 from J, leaving 9 bases between them. CDR1 and CDR2 from the germline V gene are ENHRY and SYGVKD. The CDR3 here is CAISESSDPQPQHF. The CDR3 DNA follows: TGTGCCATCAGTGAGTCCTCGGATCCTCAGCCCCAGCATTTT.